The text below deals with one T cell receptor (beta chain). What it recognizes is unknown. The record originates from a study of T cells in localized non-small cell lung cancer. Regarding the study as a whole: Appearing in adjacent lung were a median roughly 57 of the top 100 tumor clones. Adjacent uninvolved lung tissue had the highest T cell clonality, exceeding tumor.

The table came from immunoSEQ multiplex PCR; TCRdb's copy has only in-frame clones and leaves some out. The table includes some 80,000 clones, roughly 81% detected once. Here the sequenced sample was peripheral blood, taken before any cancer treatment. This TCR derives from a man between 40 and 70 years old with stage I lung adenocarcinoma.

The CDR3 loop is CASSLYSGTYEQYF. The CDR3 DNA is TGTGCCAGCAGCCTGTATTCAGGCACCTACGAGCAGTACTTC. The V call is TRBV7-3, the J call TRBJ2-7; D unresolved. Trimming took 5 bases from V and 2 from J, leaving 13 bases between them. This CDR3 has 14 amino acids. Germline V gives CDR1 SGHTA, CDR2 FQGTGA. The complete variable domain, with remaining parts taken from reference TRBV7-3 and TRBJ2-7, reads GAGVSQTPSNKVTEKGKYVELRCDPISGHTALYWYRQSLGQGPEFLIYFQGTGAADDSGLPNDRFFAVRPEGSVSTLKIQRTERGDSAVYLCASSLYSGTYEQYFGPGTRLTVT.